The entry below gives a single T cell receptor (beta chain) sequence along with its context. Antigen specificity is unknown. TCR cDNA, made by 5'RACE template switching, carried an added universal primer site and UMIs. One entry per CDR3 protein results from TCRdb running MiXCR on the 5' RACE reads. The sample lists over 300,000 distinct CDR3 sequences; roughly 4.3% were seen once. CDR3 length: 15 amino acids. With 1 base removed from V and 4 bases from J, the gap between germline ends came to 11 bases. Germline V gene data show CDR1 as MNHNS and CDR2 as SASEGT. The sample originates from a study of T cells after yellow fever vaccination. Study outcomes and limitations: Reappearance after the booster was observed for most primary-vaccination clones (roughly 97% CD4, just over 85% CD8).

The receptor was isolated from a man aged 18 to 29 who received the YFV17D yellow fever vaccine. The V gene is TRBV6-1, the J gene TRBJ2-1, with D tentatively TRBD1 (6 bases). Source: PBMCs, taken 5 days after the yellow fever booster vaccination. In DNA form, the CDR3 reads TGTGCCAGCAGTGAAGAGCAGGGGAGTTACAATGAGCAGTTCTTC. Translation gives CASSEEQGSYNEQFF.